This is a list of T cell receptor beta chains from one sample in a study of blood T cell repertoires in COVID-19. Here immunoSEQ multiplex PCR was the method, and the copy in TCRdb shows in-frame clones only, minus some. The sample has about 34,000 clones; over 70% are singletons. Sequenced: peripheral blood. These receptor sequences come from a man aged 65 to 79 with COVID-19, enrolled during active disease. CDR3s include the opening cysteine and the closing phenylalanine or tryptophan. Each record gives: clone size, D gene, V gene, J gene, CDR3 DNA, CDR3 protein. The D gene is left open where the match is weak. Clone sizes are given selectively: once, few, many, or a class where the clone is expanded.

abundance: .
d_gene: .
v_gene: TRBV3-1/TRBV3-2
j_gene: TRBJ1-1
CDR3nt: TGTGCCAGCAGCCCAGGGCTGAACACTGAAGCTTTCTTT
CDR3aa: CASSPGLNTEAFF

abundance: once
d_gene: .
v_gene: TRBV5-1
j_gene: TRBJ2-1
CDR3nt: TGCGCCAGCAGGAACCAGGGGCTGGACAATGAGCAGTTCTTC
CDR3aa: CASRNQGLDNEQFF

abundance: few
d_gene: .
v_gene: TRBV29-1
j_gene: TRBJ1-2
CDR3nt: TGCAGCGGCTCGGGCACGGGGTATGGCTACACCTTC
CDR3aa: CSGSGTGYGYTF

abundance: medium-sized
d_gene: .
v_gene: TRBV4-1
j_gene: TRBJ1-5
CDR3nt: TGCGCCAGCAGCGTGGATAACAGCATTAGCAATCAGCCCCAGCATTTT
CDR3aa: CASSVDNSISNQPQHF

abundance: .
d_gene: .
v_gene: TRBV7-2
j_gene: TRBJ2-1
CDR3nt: TGTGCCAGCTGTCCCACGGGAGTAGGGTACAATGAGCAGTTCTTC
CDR3aa: CASCPTGVGYNEQFF

abundance: .
d_gene: TRBD1
v_gene: TRBV19
j_gene: TRBJ1-4
CDR3nt: TGTGCCAGTACCGCGAGAGGGACAGGGGTGGAAAAACTGTTTTTT
CDR3aa: CASTARGTGVEKLFF

abundance: once
d_gene: TRBD1
v_gene: TRBV5-1
j_gene: TRBJ2-3
CDR3nt: TGCGCCAGCAGCTATAGACAGGGGCAAGGAGATACGCAGTATTTT
CDR3aa: CASSYRQGQGDTQYF

abundance: .
d_gene: TRBD2
v_gene: TRBV6-1
j_gene: TRBJ2-1
CDR3nt: TGTGCCAGCAGTGAGCGGGAGTCTCTTGGTGAGCAGTTCTTC
CDR3aa: CASSERESLGEQFF

abundance: .
d_gene: TRBD2
v_gene: TRBV7-3
j_gene: TRBJ2-3
CDR3nt: TGTGCCAGCAGCCGTCGGGCGGGAGCCTTGGGTACGCAGTATTTT
CDR3aa: CASSRRAGALGTQYF

abundance: once
d_gene: .
v_gene: TRBV7-2
j_gene: TRBJ2-7
CDR3nt: TGTGCCAGCAGCTTATACTACGAGCAGTACTTC
CDR3aa: CASSLYYEQYF

abundance: .
d_gene: .
v_gene: TRBV18
j_gene: TRBJ1-2
CDR3nt: TGTGCCAGCTCAGGGCCCTCGGGCTACACCTTC
CDR3aa: CASSGPSGYTF

abundance: .
d_gene: .
v_gene: TRBV7-9
j_gene: TRBJ1-6
CDR3nt: TGTGCCAGCAGCTCCCAAAATTCACCCCTCCACTTT
CDR3aa: CASSSQNSPLHF

abundance: .
d_gene: TRBD2
v_gene: TRBV6-2/TRBV6-3
j_gene: TRBJ2-3
CDR3nt: TGTGCCAGCAGCCGCAGCGCGGGAGATGTAGATACGCAGTATTTT
CDR3aa: CASSRSAGDVDTQYF

abundance: few
d_gene: TRBD1
v_gene: TRBV30
j_gene: TRBJ1-3
CDR3nt: TGTGCCTGGAGTTCAGGGGGCATGGGAAACACCATATATTTT
CDR3aa: CAWSSGGMGNTIYF

abundance: .
d_gene: TRBD2
v_gene: TRBV4-2
j_gene: TRBJ2-5
CDR3nt: TGTGCCAGCAGCCAAGCAGCGGGAGATCCGGCAGAGACCCAGTACTTC
CDR3aa: CASSQAAGDPAETQYF

abundance: .
d_gene: .
v_gene: TRBV11-2
j_gene: TRBJ2-7
CDR3nt: TGTGCCAGCAGCTTAGCCCCACAGGAGCAGTACTTC
CDR3aa: CASSLAPQEQYF

abundance: .
d_gene: .
v_gene: TRBV7-9
j_gene: TRBJ2-7
CDR3nt: TGTGCCAGCAGCTTTACCTCCGAGTCGTACTTC
CDR3aa: CASSFTSESYF

abundance: .
d_gene: TRBD2
v_gene: TRBV7-3
j_gene: TRBJ2-3
CDR3nt: TGTGCCAGCAGCCCTAGCGGTCTCACAGATACGCAGTATTTT
CDR3aa: CASSPSGLTDTQYF

abundance: .
d_gene: .
v_gene: TRBV5-1
j_gene: TRBJ1-1
CDR3nt: TGCGCCAGCAGCTTGGCCTTAGAGAAGAACACTGAAGCTTTCTTT
CDR3aa: CASSLALEKNTEAFF

abundance: .
d_gene: TRBD2
v_gene: TRBV7-9
j_gene: TRBJ2-3
CDR3nt: TGTGCCAGCAGCCCGCGACTAGCGGGAGGGATCGCAGATACGCAGTATTTT
CDR3aa: CASSPRLAGGIADTQYF

abundance: .
d_gene: TRBD1
v_gene: TRBV4-2
j_gene: TRBJ2-2
CDR3nt: TGTGCCAGCAGGCGGACAGGGGGGAACACCGGGGAGCTGTTTTTT
CDR3aa: CASRRTGGNTGELFF

abundance: .
d_gene: TRBD1
v_gene: TRBV3-1/TRBV3-2
j_gene: TRBJ1-1
CDR3nt: TGTGCCAGCAGCCTCGGGACAGGAAGAGAGGCTTTCTTT
CDR3aa: CASSLGTGREAFF

abundance: .
d_gene: TRBD1
v_gene: TRBV12-3/TRBV12-4
j_gene: TRBJ1-1
CDR3nt: TGTGCCAGCAGTTACGGGACAGCGGCTGAAGCTTTCTTT
CDR3aa: CASSYGTAAEAFF

abundance: .
d_gene: TRBD1
v_gene: TRBV5-4
j_gene: TRBJ1-6
CDR3nt: TGTGCCAGCAGCTCGTCAGGGGGGTATTCACCCCTCCACTTT
CDR3aa: CASSSSGGYSPLHF

abundance: .
d_gene: .
v_gene: TRBV9
j_gene: TRBJ2-5
CDR3nt: TGTGCCAGCAGCGCCAGAACAGGGACAGAGACCCAGTACTTC
CDR3aa: CASSARTGTETQYF

abundance: .
d_gene: .
v_gene: TRBV28
j_gene: TRBJ1-2
CDR3nt: TGTGCCAGCAGTTTACCCGACAGGTTTTATGGCTACACCTTC
CDR3aa: CASSLPDRFYGYTF

abundance: few
d_gene: .
v_gene: TRBV6-5
j_gene: TRBJ1-2
CDR3nt: TGTGCCAGCAGTTACTCTGCGGGAAGTGGCTATGGCTACACCTTC
CDR3aa: CASSYSAGSGYGYTF

abundance: once
d_gene: .
v_gene: TRBV6-1
j_gene: TRBJ2-7
CDR3nt: TGTGCCAGCAGTGAACCAGGACCCAGAAGCGGCGAGCAGTACTTC
CDR3aa: CASSEPGPRSGEQYF

abundance: .
d_gene: .
v_gene: TRBV18
j_gene: TRBJ1-5
CDR3nt: TGTGCCAGCTCACCGGGGGCAGGGAGCGAACCCCAGCATTTT
CDR3aa: CASSPGAGSEPQHF

abundance: medium-sized
d_gene: .
v_gene: TRBV29-1
j_gene: TRBJ2-5
CDR3nt: TGCAGCGTCCTCCCGTTAGACCGGGACATCCAAGAGACCCAGTACTTC
CDR3aa: CSVLPLDRDIQETQYF

abundance: .
d_gene: TRBD1
v_gene: TRBV7-3
j_gene: TRBJ1-1
CDR3nt: TGTGCCAGCAGCCGGGACAGCAACACTGAAGCTTTCTTT
CDR3aa: CASSRDSNTEAFF

abundance: medium-sized
d_gene: .
v_gene: TRBV7-8
j_gene: TRBJ1-1
CDR3nt: TGTGCCAGCAGCTTAGCCCAGAGGGCTGGAGCTTTCTTT
CDR3aa: CASSLAQRAGAFF

abundance: once
d_gene: .
v_gene: TRBV7-3
j_gene: TRBJ2-3
CDR3nt: TGTGCCAGCAGTACTAGTCCCAGCACAGATACGCAGTATTTT
CDR3aa: CASSTSPSTDTQYF

abundance: .
d_gene: .
v_gene: TRBV21-1
j_gene: TRBJ2-7
CDR3nt: TGTGCCAGCAGCAAGAAGGGAGAGTCGACCTACGAGCAGTACTTC
CDR3aa: CASSKKGESTYEQYF

abundance: .
d_gene: .
v_gene: TRBV11-3
j_gene: TRBJ2-7
CDR3nt: TGTGCCAGCGGAGGGAATCGTTACGAGCAGTACTTC
CDR3aa: CASGGNRYEQYF

abundance: .
d_gene: TRBD1
v_gene: TRBV7-2
j_gene: TRBJ2-5
CDR3nt: TGTGCCAGCAGCTCGGGACAGGGGGCCGCTTTAGGGACCCAGTACTTC
CDR3aa: CASSSGQGAALGTQYF

abundance: .
d_gene: TRBD1
v_gene: TRBV7-2
j_gene: TRBJ2-7
CDR3nt: TGTGCCAGCAGCCCCCGACCAACAGGGGGCTACGAGCAGTACTTC
CDR3aa: CASSPRPTGGYEQYF

abundance: .
d_gene: TRBD1
v_gene: TRBV18
j_gene: TRBJ1-4
CDR3nt: TGTGCCAGCTCACTACAGGGGACGTACGATGAAAAACTGTTTTTT
CDR3aa: CASSLQGTYDEKLFF

abundance: .
d_gene: .
v_gene: TRBV3-1/TRBV3-2
j_gene: TRBJ1-5
CDR3nt: TGTGCCAGCAGCCAAGATAGAGTTCAGCCCCAGCATTTT
CDR3aa: CASSQDRVQPQHF

abundance: .
d_gene: .
v_gene: TRBV7-9
j_gene: TRBJ2-4
CDR3nt: TGTGCCAGCAGCTTAGAGGCAGGTTTAGCCAAAAACATTCAGTACTTC
CDR3aa: CASSLEAGLAKNIQYF

abundance: .
d_gene: .
v_gene: TRBV20-1
j_gene: TRBJ2-7
CDR3nt: TGCAGTGCTAGGGCGGCTTACGAGCAGTACTTC
CDR3aa: CSARAAYEQYF